The source of this T cell receptor (beta chain) is a study of OX40 agonist ivuxolimab in advanced cancers. Study-wide context: Ivuxolimab was a fully human IgG2 agonistic monoclonal antibody targeting the costimulatory receptor OX40 (CD134). Intravenous ivuxolimab was administered to patients every 2 weeks at six dose levels: 0.01, 0.1, 0.3, 1.5, 3 and 10 mg/kg. Of the 50 to 55 patients in dose escalation, about 19 had hepatocellular carcinoma, roughly 15 had melanoma, 9 had renal cell carcinoma and 9 had head and neck cancer. The dose-escalation cohort was around 84% male with a mean age of approximately 60 years, ranging from roughly 23 to 90. Prior anti-PD-1, anti-PD-L1 or anti-CTLA-4 therapy was permitted, and checkpoint inhibitors had been received by more than 35% of dose-escalation patients. Partial responses occurred in three dose-escalation patients: two with cutaneous melanoma and one with hepatocellular carcinoma. Peripheral TCRbeta sequencing was intended to test whether TCR sequence diversity was altered and clonal T-cell expansion was caused by ivuxolimab. The paper describes the monotherapy dose-escalation part (N = 52 patients) of the phase I trial of ivuxolimab. Summary of the overall study and its limitations: The antigen specificity of the peripheral T cells that underwent clonal expansion was not determined. In the 0.1-3.0 mg/kg groups, partial responders were among the patients with the lowest normalized peripheral clonal expansion, particularly in CD8+ T cells. Low levels of normalized T-cell clonal expansion were also seen in some patients who did not respond. On average, CD8+ T cells showed more expanded clones than CD4+ T cells after ivuxolimab. At doses from 0.1 to 3.0 mg/kg, clonal expansion was seen in both CD4+ and CD8+ blood T cells between baseline and week 6.

Genomic DNA was isolated from the sorted cells so that the TCRbeta CDR3 region could be sequenced. TCRbeta CDR3 regions were sequenced using the immunoSEQ Assay. Held by TCRdb, this immuneACCESS table contains in-frame sequences only and omits some clones. Under half of the omission traces to an unresolved V gene where checked; the cause of the rest is unknown. Across this sample there are 95,000 to 100,000 clones, with under 90% seen only once. About 6% of the sample is taken by the ten largest. This clone occurred a few times. Its antigen remains undetermined. No base-level quality is on record; no much larger clone is a single base apart. The trial excluded patients who had a history of autoimmune disease or were on systemic immunosuppression. Peripheral blood for TCR sequencing was collected from all dose cohorts at baseline, on cycle 4 day 1, and on cycle 7 day 1. Samples came from an open-label, multicenter, first-in-human phase I dose-escalation trial of ivuxolimab. Adults with locally advanced or metastatic melanoma, renal cell carcinoma, hepatocellular carcinoma or head and neck squamous cell carcinoma were enrolled in the trial. CD4+ and CD8+ T cells were sorted separately from peripheral blood before TCR sequencing.

A distance of 12 bases separates the germline ends of V and J, which lose 7 bases and 11 bases respectively. The CDR3 runs 11 residues from the cysteine to the phenylalanine. Of the read, only the CDR3 DNA is kept; its 33 bases are in frame from base 1. The germline V gene specifies MDHEN as CDR1 and SYDVKM as CDR2. The TCR comes from an adult with an advanced solid tumor such as melanoma, head and neck, liver or kidney cancer. The sequences come from CD4+ or CD8+ T cells sorted from blood, collected in a trial of the OX40 agonist ivuxolimab. The V gene is TRBV28 and the J gene is TRBJ1-5, with no D gene named confidently. CDR3 region: CASIGETAQHF. The DNA sequence is as follows: TGTGCCAGCATTGGGGAGACGGCCCAGCATTTT.